Below, 7 T cell receptor beta chains from the same sample are listed, as sequenced in a study of cytomegalovirus exposure and HLA in healthy donors. 13 Jbeta primers and 60 Vbeta primers were used for the PCR. The assay was immunoSEQ multiplex PCR, and TCRdb's table has in-frame clones only and misses some. Found here are 180,000 or so clones, about 79% of them singletons; the top ten hold roughly 0.82%. The sample taken for sequencing was PBMCs. These receptors originate from a female donor in good health and CMV-seronegative.

The chain employs TRBV4-2 and TRBJ2-7; 7 nucleotides agree with TRBD2. The CDR3 is 14 residues long. Germline loops: CDR1 LGHNA, CDR2 YNFKEQ. Losses at the gene ends were 4 bases for V and 1 base for J; bases not matched to a gene: 4. In nucleotides, the CDR3 is TGTGCCAGCAGCCCCACAGCGGGGTCCTACGAGCAGTACTTC. Encoded protein: CASSPTAGSYEQYF.

The chain joins TRBV6-6 to TRBJ2-5; 9 bases agree with TRBD2. Germline V gene lookup returns CDR1 MNHNY and CDR2 SVGAGI (reference sequence). With V trimmed by 7 bases and J by 11 bases, 14 bases remained unmatched. This CDR3 region has 14 residues. CDR3 region: CASKGGGRAGEQYF. The CDR3 nucleotides read TGTGCCAGCAAGGGAGGCGGGAGGGCCGGTGAGCAGTACTTC.

With regard to this clone: The junction departs from the called germline gene at one end, perhaps through a read error. This chain connects TRBV19 to TRBJ1-2; maybe TRBD1 (5 bases). CDR3 length: 14 amino acids. CDR1 is LNHDA, CDR2 SQIVND, per germline (reference sequence). Here the CDR3 reads CASSIGSGRGRLYF. The CDR3 bases are TGTGCCAGTAGTATCGGTTCAGGGAGGGGCCGACTGTACTTC.

This chain connects TRBV2 to TRBJ1-1; maybe TRBD1 (6 bases). Per germline, CDR1 SNHLY and CDR2 FYNNEI. The length of the CDR3 is 14 residues. V lost 6 bases and J lost 4, with 15 bases in between. The CDR3 reads CASRQQGRITEAFF. DNA of the CDR3: TGTGCCAGCAGACAACAGGGAAGGATCACTGAAGCTTTCTTT.

The chain is built from TRBV19 and TRBJ2-3; 10 bases fit TRBD1. The ends lost 5 bases at V and 0 bases at J; junction bases unmatched: 2. The CDR3 is 15 residues long. Germline values: CDR1 LNHDA, CDR2 SQIVND (reference sequence). The CDR3 coding sequence is TGTGCCAGTAGTTGGGGACAGGGGAGCACAGATACGCAGTATTTT. This encodes CASSWGQGSTDTQYF.

There are a few counts of this clone. This sequence joins TRBV4-2 and TRBJ1-1, with 7 nucleotides matching TRBD1. The CDR3 extends over 12 amino acids. The V segment lost 8 bases and the J segment 2 bases; nucleotides outside the gene matches: 2. Germline V gene lookup returns CDR1 LGHNA and CDR2 YNFKEQ. The CDR3 bases are TGTGCCAGCGGGACAGAAAACACTGAAGCTTTCTTT. Encoded protein: CASGTENTEAFF.

This clone turned up a few times. The chain carries TRBV19 and TRBJ2-6; D is possibly TRBD2 (5 bases). The CDR3 is 17 residues long. Germline values: CDR1 LNHDA, CDR2 SQIVND (reference sequence). Trimming took 10 bases from V and 0 from J, leaving 19 bases between them. CDR3 sequence reads: CATRDPLRGSGANVLTF. DNA for the CDR3: TGTGCCACTAGGGATCCTCTCCGGGGCTCTGGGGCCAACGTCCTGACTTTC. The whole variable domain, remainder taken from reference TRBV19 and TRBJ2-6, is DGGITQSPKYLFRKEGQNVTLSCEQNLNHDAMYWYRQDPGQGLRLIYYSQIVNDFQKGDIAEGYSVSREKKESFPLTVTSAQKNPTAFYLCATRDPLRGSGANVLTFGAGSRLTVL.